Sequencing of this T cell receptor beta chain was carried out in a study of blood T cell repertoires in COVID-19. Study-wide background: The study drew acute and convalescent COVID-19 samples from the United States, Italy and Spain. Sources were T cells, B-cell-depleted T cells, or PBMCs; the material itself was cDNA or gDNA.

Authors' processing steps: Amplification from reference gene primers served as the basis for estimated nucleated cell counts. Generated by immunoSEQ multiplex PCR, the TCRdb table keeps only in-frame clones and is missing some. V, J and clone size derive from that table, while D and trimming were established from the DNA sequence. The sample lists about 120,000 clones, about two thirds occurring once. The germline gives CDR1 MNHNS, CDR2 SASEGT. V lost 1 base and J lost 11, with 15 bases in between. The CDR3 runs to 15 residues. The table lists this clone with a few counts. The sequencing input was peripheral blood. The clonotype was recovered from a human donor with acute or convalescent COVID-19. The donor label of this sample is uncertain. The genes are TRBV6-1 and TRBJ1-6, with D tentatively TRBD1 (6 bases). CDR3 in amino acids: CASSEGTAKATPLHF. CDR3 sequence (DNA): TGTGCCAGCAGTGAAGGGACAGCGAAAGCGACACCCCTCCACTTT.